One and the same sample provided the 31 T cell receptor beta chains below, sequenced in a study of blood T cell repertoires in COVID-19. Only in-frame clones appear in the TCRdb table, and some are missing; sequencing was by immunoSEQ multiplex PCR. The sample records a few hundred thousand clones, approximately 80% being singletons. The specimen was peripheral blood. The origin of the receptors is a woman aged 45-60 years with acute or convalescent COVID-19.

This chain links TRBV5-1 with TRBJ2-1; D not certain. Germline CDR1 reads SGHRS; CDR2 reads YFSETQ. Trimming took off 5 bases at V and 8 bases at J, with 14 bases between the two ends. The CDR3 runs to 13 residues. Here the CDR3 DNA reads TGCGCCAGCAGTTTAAATGCGAGAGATGAGCAGTTCTTC. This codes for CASSLNARDEQFF.

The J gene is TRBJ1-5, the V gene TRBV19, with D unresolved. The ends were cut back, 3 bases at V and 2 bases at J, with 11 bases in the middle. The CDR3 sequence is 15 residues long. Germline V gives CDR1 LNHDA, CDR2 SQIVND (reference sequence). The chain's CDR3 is CASSIGRVGNQPQHF. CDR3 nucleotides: TGTGCCAGTAGTATCGGGAGGGTGGGCAATCAGCCCCAGCATTTT. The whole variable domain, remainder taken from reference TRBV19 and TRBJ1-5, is DGGITQSPKYLFRKEGQNVTLSCEQNLNHDAMYWYRQDPGQGLRLIYYSQIVNDFQKGDIAEGYSVSREKKESFPLTVTSAQKNPTAFYLCASSIGRVGNQPQHFGDGTRLSIL.

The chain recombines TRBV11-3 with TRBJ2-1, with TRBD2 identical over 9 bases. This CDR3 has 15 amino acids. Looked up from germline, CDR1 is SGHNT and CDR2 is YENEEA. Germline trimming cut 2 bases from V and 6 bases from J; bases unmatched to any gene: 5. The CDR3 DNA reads TGTGCCAGCAGCTTAATGACTAGCGGAACCAATGAGCAGTTCTTC. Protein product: CASSLMTSGTNEQFF.

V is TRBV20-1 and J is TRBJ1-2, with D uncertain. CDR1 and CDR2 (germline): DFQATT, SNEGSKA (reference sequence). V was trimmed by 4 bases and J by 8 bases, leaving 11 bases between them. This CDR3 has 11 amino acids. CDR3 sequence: CSATVQSGYTF. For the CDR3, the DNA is TGCAGTGCTACGGTACAGAGCGGCTACACCTTC.

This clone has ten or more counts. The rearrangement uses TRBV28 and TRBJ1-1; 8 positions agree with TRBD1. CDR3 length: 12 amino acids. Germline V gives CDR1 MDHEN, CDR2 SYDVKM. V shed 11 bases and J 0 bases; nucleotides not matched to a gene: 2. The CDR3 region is CAAQGVNTEAFF. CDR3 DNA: TGTGCCGCACAGGGGGTGAACACTGAAGCTTTCTTT.

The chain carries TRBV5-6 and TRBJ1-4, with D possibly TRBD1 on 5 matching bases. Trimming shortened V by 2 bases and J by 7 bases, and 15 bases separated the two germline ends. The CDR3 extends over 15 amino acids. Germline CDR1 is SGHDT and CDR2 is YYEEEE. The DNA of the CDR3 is TGTGCCAGCAGCTTCCTCGGGGGAGGTGGTGAAAAACTGTTTTTT. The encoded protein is CASSFLGGGGEKLFF.

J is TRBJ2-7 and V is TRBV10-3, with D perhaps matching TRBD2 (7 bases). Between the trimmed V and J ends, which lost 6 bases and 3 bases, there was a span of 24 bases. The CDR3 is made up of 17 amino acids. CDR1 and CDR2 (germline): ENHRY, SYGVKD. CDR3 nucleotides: TGTGCCATCAGCCCGAGGGGGAGGGGAACAGAGAGCTACGAGCAGTACTTC. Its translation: CAISPRGRGTESYEQYF.

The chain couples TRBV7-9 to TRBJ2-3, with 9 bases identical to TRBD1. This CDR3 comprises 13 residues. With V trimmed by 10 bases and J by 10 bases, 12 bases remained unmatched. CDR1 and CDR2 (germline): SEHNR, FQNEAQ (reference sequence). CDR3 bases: TGTGCCACCAAACCGGGACAGGGAAAATCGCAGTATTTT. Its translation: CATKPGQGKSQYF.

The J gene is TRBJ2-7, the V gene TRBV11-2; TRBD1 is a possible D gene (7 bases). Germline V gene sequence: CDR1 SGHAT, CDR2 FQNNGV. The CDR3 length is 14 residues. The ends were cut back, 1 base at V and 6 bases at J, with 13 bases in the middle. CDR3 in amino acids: CASSLADRTIEQYF. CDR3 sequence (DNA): TGTGCCAGCAGCTTAGCGGACAGGACTATCGAGCAGTACTTC.

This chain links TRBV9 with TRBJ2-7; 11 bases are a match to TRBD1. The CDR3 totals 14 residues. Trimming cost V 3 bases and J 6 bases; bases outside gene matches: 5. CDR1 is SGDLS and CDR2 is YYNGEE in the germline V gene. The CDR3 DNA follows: TGTGCCAGCAGCGGACGCGGGACAGGGGGCGAGCAGTACTTC. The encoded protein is CASSGRGTGGEQYF. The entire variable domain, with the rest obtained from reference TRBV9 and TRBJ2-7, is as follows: DSGVTQTPKHLITATGQRVTLRCSPRSGDLSVYWYQQSLDQGLQFLIQYYNGEERAKGNILERFSAQQFPDLHSELNLSSLELGDSALYFCASSGRGTGGEQYFGPGTRLTVT.

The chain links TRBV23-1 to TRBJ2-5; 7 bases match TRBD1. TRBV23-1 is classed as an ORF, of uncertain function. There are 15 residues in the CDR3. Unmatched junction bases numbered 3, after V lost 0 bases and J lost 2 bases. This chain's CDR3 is CASSQSVDRQETQYF. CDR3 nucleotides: TGCGCCAGCAGTCAATCGGTGGACAGGCAAGAGACCCAGTACTTC.

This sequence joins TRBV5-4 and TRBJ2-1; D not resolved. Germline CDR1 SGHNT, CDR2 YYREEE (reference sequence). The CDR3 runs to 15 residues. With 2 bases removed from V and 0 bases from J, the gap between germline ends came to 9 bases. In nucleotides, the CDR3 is TGTGCCAGCAGCTTAGCGATAAGCTCCTACAATGAGCAGTTCTTC. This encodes CASSLAISSYNEQFF.

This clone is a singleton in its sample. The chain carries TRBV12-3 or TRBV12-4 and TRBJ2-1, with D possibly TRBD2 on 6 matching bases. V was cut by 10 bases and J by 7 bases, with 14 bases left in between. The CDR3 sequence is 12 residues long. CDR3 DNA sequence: TGTGCCACCCGAACAGGAGGGAATGAGCAGTTCTTC. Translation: CATRTGGNEQFF.

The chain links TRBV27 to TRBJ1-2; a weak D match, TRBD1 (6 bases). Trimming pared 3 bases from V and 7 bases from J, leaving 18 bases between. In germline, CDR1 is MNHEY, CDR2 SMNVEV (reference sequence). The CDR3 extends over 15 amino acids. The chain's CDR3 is CASSFWNREVSGYTF. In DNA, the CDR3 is TGTGCCAGCAGTTTCTGGAACAGGGAAGTCAGTGGCTACACCTTC.

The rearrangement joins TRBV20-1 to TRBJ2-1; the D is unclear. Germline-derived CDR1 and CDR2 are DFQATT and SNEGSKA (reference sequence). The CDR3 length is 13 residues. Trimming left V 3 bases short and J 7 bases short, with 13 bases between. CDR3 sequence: CSASFTGTNEQFF. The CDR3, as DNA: TGCAGTGCTAGTTTCACTGGTACTAATGAGCAGTTCTTC.

The CDR3 sequence: CASSARTGYQETQYF. CDR3 nucleotides: TGTGCCAGCAGCGCCCGGACAGGGTATCAAGAGACCCAGTACTTC. The rearrangement links TRBV9 to TRBJ2-5; 8 positions match TRBD1. CDR3 length equals 15 residues. Germline CDR1 and CDR2: SGDLS and YYNGEE. V lost 3 bases and J lost 2; bases outside the gene matches: 6.

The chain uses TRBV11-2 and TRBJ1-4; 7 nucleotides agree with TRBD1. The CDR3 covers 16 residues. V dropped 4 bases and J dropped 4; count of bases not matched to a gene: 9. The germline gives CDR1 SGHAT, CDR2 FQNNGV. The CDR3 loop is CASSSLPGQNNEKLFF. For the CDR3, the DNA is TGTGCCAGCAGCTCCTTACCGGGACAGAATAATGAAAAACTGTTTTTT.

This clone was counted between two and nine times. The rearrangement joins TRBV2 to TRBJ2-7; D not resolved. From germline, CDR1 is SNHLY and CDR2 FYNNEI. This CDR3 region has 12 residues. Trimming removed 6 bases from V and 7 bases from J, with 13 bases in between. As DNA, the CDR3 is TGTGCCAGCAGAGAGCGACCCTGGGAGCAGTACTTC. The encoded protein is CASRERPWEQYF.

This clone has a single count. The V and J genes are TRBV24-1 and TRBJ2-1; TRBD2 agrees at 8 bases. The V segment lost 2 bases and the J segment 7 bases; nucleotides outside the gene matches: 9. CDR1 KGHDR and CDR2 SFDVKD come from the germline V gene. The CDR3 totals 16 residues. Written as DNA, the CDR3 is TGTGCCACCAGTGATTCGGGAGGGCCGGATGGTAATGAGCAGTTCTTC. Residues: CATSDSGGPDGNEQFF.

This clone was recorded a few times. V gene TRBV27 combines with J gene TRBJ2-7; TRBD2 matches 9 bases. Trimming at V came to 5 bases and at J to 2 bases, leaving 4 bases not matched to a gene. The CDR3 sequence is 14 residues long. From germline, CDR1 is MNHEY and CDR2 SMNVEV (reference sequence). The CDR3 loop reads CASSKLAGTYEQYF. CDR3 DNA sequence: TGTGCCAGCAGTAAGCTAGCGGGAACCTACGAGCAGTACTTC.

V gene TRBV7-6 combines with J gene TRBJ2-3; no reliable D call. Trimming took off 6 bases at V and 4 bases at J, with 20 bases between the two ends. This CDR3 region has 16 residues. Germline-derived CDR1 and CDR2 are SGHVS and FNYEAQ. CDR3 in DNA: TGTGCCAGCAGTTCCCTATTGCCAGCGTCCGCAGATACGCAGTATTTT. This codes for CASSSLLPASADTQYF.

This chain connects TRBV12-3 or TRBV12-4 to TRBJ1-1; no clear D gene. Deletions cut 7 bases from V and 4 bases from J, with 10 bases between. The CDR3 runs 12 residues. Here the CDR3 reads CASNYPGTEAFF. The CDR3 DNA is TGTGCCAGCAATTACCCAGGCACTGAAGCTTTCTTT.

The CDR3 nucleotides are TGTGCCACCCCCAATTTAGGGGTGGATAGGACAGATACGCAGTATTTT. Translated, it gives CATPNLGVDRTDTQYF. V is TRBV24-1 and J is TRBJ2-3, with D possibly matching TRBD1 (5 bases). The V end was cut by 9 bases, the J end by 3 bases, with 21 bases between. From germline, CDR1 is KGHDR and CDR2 SFDVKD. The CDR3 totals 16 residues.

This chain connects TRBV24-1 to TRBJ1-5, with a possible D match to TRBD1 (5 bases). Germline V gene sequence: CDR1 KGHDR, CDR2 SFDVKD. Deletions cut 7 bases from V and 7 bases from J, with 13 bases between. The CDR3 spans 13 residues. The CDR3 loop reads CATSSGYYQPQHF. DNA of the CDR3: TGTGCCACCAGCTCAGGGTACTACCAGCCCCAGCATTTT.

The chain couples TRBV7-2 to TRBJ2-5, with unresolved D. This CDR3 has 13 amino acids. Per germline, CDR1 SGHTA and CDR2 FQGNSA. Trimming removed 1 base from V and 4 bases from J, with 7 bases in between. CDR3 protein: CASSLVYRETQYF. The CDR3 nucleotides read TGTGCCAGCAGCTTAGTCTACCGAGAGACCCAGTACTTC.

DNA for the CDR3: TGTGCCAGCAGTTACGGGATCAGGGAGGGGAACAACGAGCAGTACTTC. Its protein product is CASSYGIREGNNEQYF. The V call is TRBV6-5, the J call TRBJ2-7; 7 bases line up with TRBD2. The CDR3 has 16 residues. In germline, CDR1 is MNHEY, CDR2 SVGAGI. After removal of 2 bases from V and 5 bases from J, the junction contained 12 bases not matched to a gene.

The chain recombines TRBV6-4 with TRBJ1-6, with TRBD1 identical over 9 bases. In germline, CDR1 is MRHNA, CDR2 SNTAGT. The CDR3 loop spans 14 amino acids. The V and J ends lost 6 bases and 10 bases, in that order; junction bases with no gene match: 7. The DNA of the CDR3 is TGTGCCAGCAGCCGGGACAGGGAGGGGTCACCCCTCCACTTT. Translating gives CASSRDREGSPLHF.

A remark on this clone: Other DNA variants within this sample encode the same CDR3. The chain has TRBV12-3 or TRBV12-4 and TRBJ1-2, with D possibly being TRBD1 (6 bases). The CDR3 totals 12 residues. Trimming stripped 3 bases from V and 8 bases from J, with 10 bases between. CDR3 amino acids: CASSFSGGGYTF. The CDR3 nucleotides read TGTGCCAGCAGTTTTTCGGGGGGCGGCTACACCTTC.

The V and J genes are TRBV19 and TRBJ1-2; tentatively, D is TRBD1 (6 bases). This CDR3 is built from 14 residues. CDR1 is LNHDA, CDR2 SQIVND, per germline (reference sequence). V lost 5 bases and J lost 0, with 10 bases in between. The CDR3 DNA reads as TGTGCCAGTAGTCCGGACAGATCTAACTATGGCTACACCTTC. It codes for CASSPDRSNYGYTF.

CDR3 residues: CASSLDLAGGGAEQFF. The CDR3, as DNA: TGTGCCAGCAGCTTGGACCTAGCGGGAGGAGGGGCTGAGCAGTTCTTC. The J gene is TRBJ2-1, the V gene TRBV5-4; TRBD2 agrees at 11 bases. Germline assignment: CDR1 SGHNT and CDR2 YYREEE (reference sequence). Trimming cost V 0 bases and J 9 bases; bases outside gene matches: 8. The CDR3 runs 16 residues.

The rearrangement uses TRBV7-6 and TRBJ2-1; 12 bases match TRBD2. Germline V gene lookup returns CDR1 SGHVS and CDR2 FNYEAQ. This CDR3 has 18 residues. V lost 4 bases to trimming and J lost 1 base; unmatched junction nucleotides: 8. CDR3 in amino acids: CASSSRLAGAKSYNEQFF. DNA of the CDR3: TGTGCCAGCAGCTCGAGACTAGCGGGGGCCAAATCCTACAATGAGCAGTTCTTC.